The present T cell receptor (beta chain) was sequenced within a study of T cell responses to AZD1222 COVID-19 vaccine. This CDR3 comprises 16 residues. The germline V gene encodes CDR1 MGHRA and CDR2 YSYEKL. Trimming cost V 4 bases and J 1 base; bases outside gene matches: 9. Produced via immunoSEQ multiplex PCR; TCRdb's table is partial and in-frame only. The repertoire includes about 89,000 clones, around 83% of them detected once, and about 6% sits in the top ten. The receptor was derived from an adult who received the AZD1222 COVID-19 vaccine. The sample was peripheral blood, taken 28 days after the second AZD1222 dose. The rearrangement links TRBV4-1 to TRBJ2-5; 7 nucleotides align to TRBD2. CDR3 sequence: CASSPRGLAVQETQYF. CDR3 sequence (DNA): TGCGCCAGCAGCCCCCGCGGGCTAGCGGTCCAAGAGACCCAGTACTTC.